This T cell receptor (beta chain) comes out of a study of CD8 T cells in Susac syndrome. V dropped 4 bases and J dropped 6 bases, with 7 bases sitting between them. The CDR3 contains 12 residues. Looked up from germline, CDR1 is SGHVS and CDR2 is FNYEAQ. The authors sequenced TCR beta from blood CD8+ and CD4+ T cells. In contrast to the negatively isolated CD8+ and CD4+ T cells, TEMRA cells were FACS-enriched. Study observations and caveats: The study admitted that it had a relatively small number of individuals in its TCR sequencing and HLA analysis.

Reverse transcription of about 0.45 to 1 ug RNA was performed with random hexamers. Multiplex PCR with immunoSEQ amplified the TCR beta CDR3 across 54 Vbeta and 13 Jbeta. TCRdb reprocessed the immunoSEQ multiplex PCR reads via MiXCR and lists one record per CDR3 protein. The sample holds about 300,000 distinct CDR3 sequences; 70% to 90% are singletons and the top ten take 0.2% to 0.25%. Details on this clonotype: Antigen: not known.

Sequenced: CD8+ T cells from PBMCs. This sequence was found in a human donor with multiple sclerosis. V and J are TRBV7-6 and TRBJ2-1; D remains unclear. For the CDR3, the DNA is TGTGCCAGCAGCTCTCGTCTCAATGAGCAGTTCTTC. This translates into CASSSRLNEQFF.